This T cell receptor beta chain was identified in a study of siplizumab effects on memory and regulatory T cells. V was pared by 3 bases and J by 0 bases, with 6 bases between. The CDR3 extends over 13 amino acids. CDR1 is LNHDA, CDR2 SQIVND, per germline (reference sequence). Sequencing used immunoSEQ multiplex PCR; TCRdb keeps in-frame clones, though not all of them. The sample includes around 78,000 clones, more than 80% of them seen just once. The sample consisted of CD8+ T cells sorted from blood. J is TRBJ2-7 and V is TRBV19; no clear D. This TCR was sampled from a human donor in good health. The CDR3 reads CASSMAGSYEQYF. Here the CDR3 DNA reads TGTGCCAGTAGTATGGCAGGCTCCTACGAGCAGTACTTC.